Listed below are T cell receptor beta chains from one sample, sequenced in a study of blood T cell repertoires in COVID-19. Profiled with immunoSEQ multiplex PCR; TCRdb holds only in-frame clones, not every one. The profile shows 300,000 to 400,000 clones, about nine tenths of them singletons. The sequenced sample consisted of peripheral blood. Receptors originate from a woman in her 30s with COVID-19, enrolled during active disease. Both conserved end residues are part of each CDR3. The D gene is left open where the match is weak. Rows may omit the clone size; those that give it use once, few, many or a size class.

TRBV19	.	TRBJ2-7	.	TGTGCCAGTAGTATAGCCCAGAATTACGAGCAGTACTTC	CASSIAQNYEQYF
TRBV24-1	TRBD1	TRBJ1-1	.	TGTGCCACCAGTGACCCGCGGACAGGGAGGGGCACTGAAGCTTTCTTT	CATSDPRTGRGTEAFF
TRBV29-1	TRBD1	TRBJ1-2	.	TGCAGCGTTGACAGGGGGCTCGGCTACACCTTC	CSVDRGLGYTF
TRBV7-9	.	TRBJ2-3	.	TGTGCCAGCAGCTTATCGACGGCGGGGAATACAGATACGCAGTATTTT	CASSLSTAGNTDTQYF
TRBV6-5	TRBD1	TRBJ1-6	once	TGTGCCAGCAGTTACTCGAACAGGGGGTTTAATTCACCCCTCCACTTT	CASSYSNRGFNSPLHF
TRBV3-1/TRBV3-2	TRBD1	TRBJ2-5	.	TGTGCCAGCAGGTCCCGGGACAGGGGACAAGAGACCCAGTACTTC	CASRSRDRGQETQYF
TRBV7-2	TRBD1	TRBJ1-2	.	TGTGCCAGCAGCTTAGGTTGGACAGGGGGCCGGGACGGCGGCTACACCTTC	CASSLGWTGGRDGGYTF
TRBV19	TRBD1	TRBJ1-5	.	TGTGCCAGTAGTATAGGCAGGACAGGACGGGAGCCCCAGCATTTT	CASSIGRTGREPQHF
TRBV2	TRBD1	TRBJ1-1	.	TGTGCCAGCAGAGCGACAGGGGTAGGCACTGAAGCTTTCTTT	CASRATGVGTEAFF
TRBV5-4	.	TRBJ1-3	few	TGTGCCAGCAGCTTGGCCGGTCGCGGAAACACCATATATTTT	CASSLAGRGNTIYF
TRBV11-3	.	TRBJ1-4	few	TGTGCCAGCAGCGCGACAACAATGGCAACTAATGAAAAACTGTTTTTT	CASSATTMATNEKLFF
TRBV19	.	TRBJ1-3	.	TGTGCCAGTAGTATAGACAGGGGCGTTGGAAACACCATATATTTT	CASSIDRGVGNTIYF
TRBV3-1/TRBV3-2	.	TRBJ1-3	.	TGTGCCAGCAGCCAACCCCCGGACAGCCACTTTCTCTCTGGAAACACCATATATTTT	CASSQPPDSHFLSGNTIYF
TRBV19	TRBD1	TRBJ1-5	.	TGTGCCAGTACCCAGGGGGATCAGCCCCAGCATTTT	CASTQGDQPQHF
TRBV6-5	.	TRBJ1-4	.	TGTGCCAGCAGTAGACAAGGGAGGAATGAAAAACTGTTTTTT	CASSRQGRNEKLFF
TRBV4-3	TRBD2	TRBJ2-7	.	TGCGCCAGCAGCCAAGCACGGGGGGCCTACGAGCAGTACTTC	CASSQARGAYEQYF
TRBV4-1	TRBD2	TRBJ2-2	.	TGCGCCAGCAGCCTTGGACTAGCGGGGAACACCGGGGAGCTGTTTTTT	CASSLGLAGNTGELFF
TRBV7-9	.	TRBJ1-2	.	TGTGCCAGCAGTTCAAGCGTGGGTTCCCTTAGTCACTATGGCTACACCTTC	CASSSSVGSLSHYGYTF
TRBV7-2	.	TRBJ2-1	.	TGTGCCAGCAGCTTAGGACCCTCGGGCAATGAGCAGTTCTTC	CASSLGPSGNEQFF
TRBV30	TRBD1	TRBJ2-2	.	TGTGCCTGGAGTTCCCCCCGGACAGGGCCCACCGGGGAGCTGTTTTTT	CAWSSPRTGPTGELFF
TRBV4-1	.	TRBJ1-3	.	TGCGCCAGCAGCCAAGATAAAGCTAGCTCTGGAAACACCATATATTTT	CASSQDKASSGNTIYF
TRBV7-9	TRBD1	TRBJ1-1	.	TGTGCCAGCAGCTTAGTAGGGCAGGGGGGAACTGAAGCTTTCTTT	CASSLVGQGGTEAFF
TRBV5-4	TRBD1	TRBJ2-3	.	TGTGCCAGCAGTCGAACAGGGGGCAGAGATACGCAGTATTTT	CASSRTGGRDTQYF
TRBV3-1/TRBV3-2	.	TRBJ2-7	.	TGTGCCAGCAGCCAAGATTCAGGGGCTAGGGAGCAGTACTTC	CASSQDSGAREQYF
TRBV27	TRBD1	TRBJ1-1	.	TGTGCCAGCAGTTTAGCCGCGATCTTGACAGGGGCAAACACTGAAGCTTTCTTT	CASSLAAILTGANTEAFF
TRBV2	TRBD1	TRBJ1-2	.	TGTGCCAGCAGCGGGGAGACAGGGTTAGAGGGCTACACCTTC	CASSGETGLEGYTF
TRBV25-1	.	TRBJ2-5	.	TGTGCCAGCACTGGCGGAGAGACCCAGTACTTC	CASTGGETQYF
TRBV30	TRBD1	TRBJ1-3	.	TGTGCCTGGAGTGTAGGGACAGCCGGAAACACCATATATTTT	CAWSVGTAGNTIYF
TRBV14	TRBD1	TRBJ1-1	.	TGTGCCAGCAGAGCAGGGACAGGGGGTAAAACTGAAGCTTTCTTT	CASRAGTGGKTEAFF
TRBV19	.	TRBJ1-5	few	TGTGCCAGTAGTATAGGAGGAGGGTACAATCAGCCCCAGCATTTT	CASSIGGGYNQPQHF
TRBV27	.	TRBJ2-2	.	TGTGCCAGCAGCCTTTTCGGACTTCGGGACACCGGGGAGCTGTTTTTT	CASSLFGLRDTGELFF
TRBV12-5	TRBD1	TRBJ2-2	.	TGTGCTAGTGGTTTGATTGGGGGACAGGGCGACACCGGGGAGCTGTTTTTT	CASGLIGGQGDTGELFF
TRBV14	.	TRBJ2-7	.	TGTGCCAGCAGCCACCTACTTGACTACGAGCAGTACTTC	CASSHLLDYEQYF
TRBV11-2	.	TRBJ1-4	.	TGTGCCAGCAGCCCGGGGGGCCAGGCCCTAGAACTGTTTTTT	CASSPGGQALELFF
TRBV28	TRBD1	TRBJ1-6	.	TGTGCCAGCAGTTTATTGGACAGGGACGATTCACCCCTCCACTTT	CASSLLDRDDSPLHF
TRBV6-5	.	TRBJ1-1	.	TGTGCCAGCACCAACGGGGTGAACACTGAAGCTTTCTTT	CASTNGVNTEAFF